This T cell receptor beta chain is drawn from a study of Ad26.COV2.S vaccination and SARS-CoV-2 variants (dated by TCRdb to the early 2020s). Regarding the study in general: Donors in the vaccine arm were drawn from COV1001, a phase I-IIa trial of Ad26.COV2.S in healthy adults that was multicentre, randomized, double-blind and placebo-controlled. Ad26.COV2.S was administered intramuscularly at 5 x 10^10 or 1 x 10^11 viral particles, either as a single shot or as two shots given 56 days apart. Sequencing of the TCRbeta repertoire served to evaluate the specificity and breadth of SARS-CoV-2-reactive T cell receptors following Ad26.COV2.S vaccination. A total of approximately 30 samples were included in the TCR-sequenced set, comprising about 20 Ad26.COV2.S vaccine recipients, 5 placebo recipients and 8 SARS-CoV-2 convalescent individuals. Trial participants were randomized into five groups of five: low-dose or high-dose Ad26.COV2.S given once or twice, or placebo on both occasions. Investigators remained blinded to trial group allocation during experiments and outcome assessment.

With respect to this clone: Its recognized antigen is unknown. No per-base quality is available; no much larger clone lies one base away.

The sample's treatment or condition label, decoded: around 19 received Ad26.COV2.S at low or high dose, single or two shots; 5 received placebo; per-sample allocation not given. For vaccine and placebo recipients, the sequenced repertoires came from samples collected on day 63 after the first injection. Between 29 July and 7 August 2020, Cohort 1b enrolled fewer than 30 adults aged 18-55 years at one site in Boston, USA. Ad26.COV2.S was a replication-incompetent adenovirus type 26 vector expressing a prefusion-stabilized SARS-CoV-2 spike protein from the original Wuhan strain. The immunoSEQ Assay was used to sequence TCRbeta CDR3 regions. After extraction, genomic DNA underwent amplification by bias-controlled multiplex PCR, followed by high-throughput sequencing. The original methods were these. To quantify the absolute abundance of each unique TCRbeta CDR3 region, sequences were collapsed and filtered. Usable DNA was measured by amplifying reference genes present in all nucleated cells, and TCRbeta template counts were normalized to that usable DNA to estimate T cell fraction. Repertoire TCRs were annotated as SARS-CoV-2-specific by exact matching of V gene, CDR3 amino acid sequence and J gene to a known reactive TCR set. MIRA supplied the reference SARS-CoV-2 TCR set, which was filtered for enrichment in COVID-19-positive ImmuneCODE repertoires so that public or cross-reactive TCRs were removed. Using the MIRA antigens, annotated TCRs were further analysed by specific ORF or by position within an ORF. Breadth was defined as the number of annotated unique rearrangements divided by the total number of unique productive rearrangements, and depth was defined as the summed frequency of the annotated unique rearrangements. Two-sided Wilcoxon rank-sum tests were used to compare TCR breadth between groups. TCRdb stores this immuneACCESS table with in-frame sequences only. Part of the clones is absent; in the studies checked, under half of the shortfall reflects unresolved V genes, and no reason is known for the rest. V and J calls plus clone size are reproduced from that table; the DNA served to infer D and trimming. In this sample the table shows about 350,000 clones, around 87% of which occur a single time. Of the sample, more than 3% falls within the top ten clones.

Study-wide findings and limitations: Compared with placebo recipients, Ad26.COV2.S recipients showed higher spike-specific TCR breadth (P = 0.0014). The study was not powered for comparison of responses between vaccine doses or regimens. Non-spike TCR breadth was comparable between vaccine and placebo recipients, consistent with the vaccine containing only spike. After vaccination, substantial breadth of spike-specific CD8+ and CD4+ T cell responses was reported. According to the authors, total T cell responses may have been underestimated by the TCR breadth and depth analyses.

This material consisted of peripheral blood, taken in a trial of Ad26.COV2.S vaccine versus placebo. The origin of this receptor is a person aged 18-65 years who received the Ad26.COV2.S COVID-19 vaccine or a placebo.

The DNA reads TGTGCCAGCAGCGCCCGACAGGGAGGCCCGTACGAGCAGTACTTC. It translates to CASSARQGGPYEQYF. The rearranged segments are TRBV9 and TRBJ2-7, with TRBD1 perhaps the D gene, on 7 matching bases. CDR1 and CDR2, looked up from the germline V gene, are SGDLS and YYNGEE. Measured from the cysteine to the phenylalanine, the CDR3 is 15 residues long. Kept here is only the CDR3 DNA, which spans 45 bases and is read in frame from base 1. The junction shows trimming of 3 bases on V and 4 bases on J, plus 17 bases between the germline ends.